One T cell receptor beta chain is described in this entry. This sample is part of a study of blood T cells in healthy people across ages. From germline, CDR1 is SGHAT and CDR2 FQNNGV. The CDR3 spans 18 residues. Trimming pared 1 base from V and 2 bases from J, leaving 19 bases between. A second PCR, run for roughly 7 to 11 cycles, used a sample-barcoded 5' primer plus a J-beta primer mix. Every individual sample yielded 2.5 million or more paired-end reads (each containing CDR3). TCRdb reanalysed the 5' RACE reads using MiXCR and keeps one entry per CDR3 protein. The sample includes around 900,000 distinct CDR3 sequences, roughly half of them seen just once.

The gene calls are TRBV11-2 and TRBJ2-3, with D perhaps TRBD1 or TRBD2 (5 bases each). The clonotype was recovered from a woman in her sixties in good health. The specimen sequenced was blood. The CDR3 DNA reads TGTGCCAGCAGCTTAGTCCCTGGTGGTCGGGGCTACACAGATACGCAGTATTTT. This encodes CASSLVPGGRGYTDTQYF.